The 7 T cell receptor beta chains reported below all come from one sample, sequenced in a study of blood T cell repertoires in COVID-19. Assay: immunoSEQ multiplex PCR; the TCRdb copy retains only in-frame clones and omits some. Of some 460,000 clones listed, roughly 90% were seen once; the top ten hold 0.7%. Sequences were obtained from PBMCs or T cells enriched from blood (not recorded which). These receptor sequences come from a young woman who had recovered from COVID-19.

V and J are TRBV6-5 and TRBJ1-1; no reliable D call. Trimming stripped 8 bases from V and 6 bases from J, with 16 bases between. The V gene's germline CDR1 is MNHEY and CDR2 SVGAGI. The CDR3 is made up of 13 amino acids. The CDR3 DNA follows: TGTGCCAGCGGGTTCGGAGAGCACCCTGAAGCTTTCTTT. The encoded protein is CASGFGEHPEAFF.

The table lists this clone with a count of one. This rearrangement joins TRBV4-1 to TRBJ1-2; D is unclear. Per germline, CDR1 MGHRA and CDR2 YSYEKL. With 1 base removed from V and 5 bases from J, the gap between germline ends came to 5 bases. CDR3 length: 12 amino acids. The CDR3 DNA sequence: TGCGCCAGCAGCCAAGGCGTGTATGGCTACACCTTC. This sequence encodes CASSQGVYGYTF.

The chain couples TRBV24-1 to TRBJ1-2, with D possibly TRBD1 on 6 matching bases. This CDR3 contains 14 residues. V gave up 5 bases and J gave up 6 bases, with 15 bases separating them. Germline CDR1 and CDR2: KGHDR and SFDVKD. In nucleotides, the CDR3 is TGTGCCACCAGTGGAAGGGGGTACGGGGATGGCTACACCTTC. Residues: CATSGRGYGDGYTF.

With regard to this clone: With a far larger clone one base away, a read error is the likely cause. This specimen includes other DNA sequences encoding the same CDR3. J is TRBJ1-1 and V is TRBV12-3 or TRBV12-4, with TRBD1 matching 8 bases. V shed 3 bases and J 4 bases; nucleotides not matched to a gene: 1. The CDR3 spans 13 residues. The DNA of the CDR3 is TGTGCCAGCAGTTTTACAGGGGGCACTGAAGCTTTCTTT. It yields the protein CASSFTGGTEAFF.

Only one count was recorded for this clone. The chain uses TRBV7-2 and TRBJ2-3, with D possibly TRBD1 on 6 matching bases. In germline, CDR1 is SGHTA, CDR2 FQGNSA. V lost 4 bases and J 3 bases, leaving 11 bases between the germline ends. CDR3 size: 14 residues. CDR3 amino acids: CASSSGTLTDTQYF. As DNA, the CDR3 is TGTGCCAGCAGCTCCGGGACATTGACAGATACGCAGTATTTT.

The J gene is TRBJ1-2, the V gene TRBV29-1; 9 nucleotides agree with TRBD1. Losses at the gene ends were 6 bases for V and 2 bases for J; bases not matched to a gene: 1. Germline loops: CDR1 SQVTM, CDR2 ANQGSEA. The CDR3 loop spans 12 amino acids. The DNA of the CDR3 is TGCAGCGTAGGACAGGGGAACTATGGCTACACCTTC. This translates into CSVGQGNYGYTF.

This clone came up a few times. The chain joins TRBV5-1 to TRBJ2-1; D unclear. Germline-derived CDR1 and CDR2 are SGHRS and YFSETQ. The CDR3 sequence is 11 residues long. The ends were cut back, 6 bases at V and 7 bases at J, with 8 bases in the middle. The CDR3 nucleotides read TGCGCCAGCACTTTTTCGAATGAGCAGTTCTTC. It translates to CASTFSNEQFF.